This TCR beta chain was recovered during a study of T cells in Graves' hyperthyroidism and ophthalmopathy. In germline, CDR1 is LGHDT, CDR2 YNNKEL (reference sequence). The CDR3 length is 14 residues. V was shortened by 1 base and J by 4 bases, with 9 bases between the two germline ends. Clinical symptoms, serum thyroxine, TRAb, thyroid ultrasound and orbital computed tomography informed diagnoses. This clonotype was seen many times. RNA transcripts yielded amplified TCR beta CDR3 regions. HTBI primers drove first-round RT-PCR of the TCR CDR3. Each CDR3 protein is one row after TCRdb ran MiXCR on the multiplex PCR reads. Of a few hundred thousand distinct CDR3 sequences listed, roughly 16% are singletons.

The rearrangement links TRBV3-1 to TRBJ2-3; the D is unclear. The sample was blood. The sequence was collected from a middle-aged woman with Graves' ophthalmopathy. CDR3 loop: CASSQASPSDTQYF. The CDR3 region has the DNA TGTGCCAGCAGCCAAGCCTCCCCATCAGATACGCAGTATTTT.